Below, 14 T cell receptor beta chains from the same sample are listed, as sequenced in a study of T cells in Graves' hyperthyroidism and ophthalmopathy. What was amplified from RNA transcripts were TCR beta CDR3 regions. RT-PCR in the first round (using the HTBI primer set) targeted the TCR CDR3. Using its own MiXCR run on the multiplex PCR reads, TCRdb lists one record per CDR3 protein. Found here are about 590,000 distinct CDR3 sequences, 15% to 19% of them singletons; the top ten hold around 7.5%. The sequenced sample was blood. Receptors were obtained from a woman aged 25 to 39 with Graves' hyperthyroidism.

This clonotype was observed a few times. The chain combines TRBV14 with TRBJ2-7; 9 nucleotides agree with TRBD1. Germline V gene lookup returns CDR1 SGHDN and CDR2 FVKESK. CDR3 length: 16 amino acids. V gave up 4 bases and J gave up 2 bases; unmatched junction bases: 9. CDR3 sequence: CASSLRVGQGTYEQYF. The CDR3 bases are TGTGCCAGCAGCCTTCGTGTGGGACAGGGTACCTACGAGCAGTACTTC.

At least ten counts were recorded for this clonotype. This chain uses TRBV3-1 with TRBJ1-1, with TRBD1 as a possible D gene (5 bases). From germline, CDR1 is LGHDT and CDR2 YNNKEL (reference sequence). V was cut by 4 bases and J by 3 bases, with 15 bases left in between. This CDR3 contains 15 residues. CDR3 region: CASSPIEGWDTEAFF. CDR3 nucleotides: TGTGCCAGCAGCCCTATTGAGGGGTGGGACACTGAAGCTTTCTTT.

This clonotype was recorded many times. CDR3 DNA: TGTGCCTGGTCCATGGGACACCCGGACACTGAAGCTTTCTTT. This gives the protein CAWSMGHPDTEAFF. The chain uses TRBV30 and TRBJ1-1, with D maybe TRBD1 (6 bases). CDR3 length: 14 amino acids. The V gene lost 5 bases and the J gene lost 3 bases, with 16 bases spanning the gap. CDR1 is GTSNPN and CDR2 is SVGIG in the germline V gene (reference sequence).

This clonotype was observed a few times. For the CDR3, the DNA is TGTGCCGGGATTGCCAATCAGCCCCAGCATTTT. Its protein is CAGIANQPQHF. The V gene is TRBV24-1, the J gene TRBJ1-5, with no clear D. The V end lost 12 bases, the J end lost 3 bases, and 8 bases lay between the germline ends. The germline V gene has CDR1 KGHDR and CDR2 SFDVKD. CDR3 length: 11 residues.

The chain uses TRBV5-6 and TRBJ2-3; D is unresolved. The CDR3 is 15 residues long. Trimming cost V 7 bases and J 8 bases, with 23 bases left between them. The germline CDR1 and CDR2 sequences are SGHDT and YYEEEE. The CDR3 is CASSPLAGQAVTQYF. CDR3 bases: TGTGCCAGCTCCCCCTTAGCCGGCCAGGCTGTTACGCAGTATTTT. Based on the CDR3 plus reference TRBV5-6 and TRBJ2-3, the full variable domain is DAGVTQSPTHLIKTRGQQVTLRCSPKSGHDTVSWYQQALGQGPQFIFQYYEEEERQRGNFPDRFSGHQFPNYSSELNVNALLLGDSALYLCASSPLAGQAVTQYFGPGTRLTVL.

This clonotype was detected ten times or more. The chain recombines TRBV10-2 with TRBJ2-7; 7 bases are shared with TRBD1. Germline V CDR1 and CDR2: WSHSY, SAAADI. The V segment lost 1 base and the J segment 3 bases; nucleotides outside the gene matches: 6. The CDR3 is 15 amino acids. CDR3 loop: CASSELSPGGYEQYF. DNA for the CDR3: TGCGCCAGCAGTGAGTTGAGTCCAGGGGGCTACGAGCAGTACTTC.

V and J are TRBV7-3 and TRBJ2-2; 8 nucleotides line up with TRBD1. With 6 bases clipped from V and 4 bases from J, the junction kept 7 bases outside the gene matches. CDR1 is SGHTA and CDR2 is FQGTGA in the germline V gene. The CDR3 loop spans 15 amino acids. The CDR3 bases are TGTGCCAGCAGTCGAACCCAGGGGGCCACCGGGGAGCTGTTTTTT. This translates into CASSRTQGATGELFF.

CDR3 sequence: CASSLAGGKANYGYTF. The DNA of the CDR3 is TGTGCCAGCAGCTTGGCAGGGGGAAAGGCTAACTATGGCTACACCTTC. The chain employs TRBV5-4 and TRBJ1-2, with 7 nucleotides matching TRBD1. The CDR3 contains 16 residues. The germline gives CDR1 SGHNT, CDR2 YYREEE (reference sequence). The ends lost 0 bases at V and 0 bases at J; junction bases unmatched: 5.

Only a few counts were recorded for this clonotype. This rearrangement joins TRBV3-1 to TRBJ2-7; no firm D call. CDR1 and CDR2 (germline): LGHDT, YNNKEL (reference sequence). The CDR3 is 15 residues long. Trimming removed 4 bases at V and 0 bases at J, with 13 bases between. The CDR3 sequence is CASSPALLSSYEQYF. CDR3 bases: TGTGCCAGCAGCCCGGCGTTGCTTAGCTCCTACGAGCAGTACTTC.

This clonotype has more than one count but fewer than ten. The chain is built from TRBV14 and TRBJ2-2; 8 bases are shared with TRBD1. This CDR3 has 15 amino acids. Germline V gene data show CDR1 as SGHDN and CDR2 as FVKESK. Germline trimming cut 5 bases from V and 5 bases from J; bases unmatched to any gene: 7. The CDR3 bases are TGTGCCAGCAGCAACGGCCGGACAGGGACCGGGGAGCTGTTTTTT. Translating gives CASSNGRTGTGELFF.

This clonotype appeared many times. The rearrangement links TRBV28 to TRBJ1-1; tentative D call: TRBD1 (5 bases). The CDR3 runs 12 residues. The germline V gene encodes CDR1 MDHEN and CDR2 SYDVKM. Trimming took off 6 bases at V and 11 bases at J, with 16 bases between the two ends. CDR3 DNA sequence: TGTGCCAGCAGCCGGGACGGTGGTTTGGCTTTCTTT. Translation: CASSRDGGLAFF.

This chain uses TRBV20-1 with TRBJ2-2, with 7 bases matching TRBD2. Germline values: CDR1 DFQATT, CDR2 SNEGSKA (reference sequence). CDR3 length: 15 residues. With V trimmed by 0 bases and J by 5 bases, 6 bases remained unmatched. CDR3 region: CSARDLQLATGELFF. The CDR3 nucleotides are TGCAGTGCTAGAGATCTGCAACTAGCGACCGGGGAGCTGTTTTTT.

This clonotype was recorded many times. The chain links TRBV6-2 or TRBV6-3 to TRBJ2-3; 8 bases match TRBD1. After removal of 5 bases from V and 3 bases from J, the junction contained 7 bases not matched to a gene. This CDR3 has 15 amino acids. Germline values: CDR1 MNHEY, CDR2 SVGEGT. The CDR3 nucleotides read TGTGCCAGCAGTCGACAGGGGAAGGTAACAGATACGCAGTATTTT. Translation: CASSRQGKVTDTQYF.

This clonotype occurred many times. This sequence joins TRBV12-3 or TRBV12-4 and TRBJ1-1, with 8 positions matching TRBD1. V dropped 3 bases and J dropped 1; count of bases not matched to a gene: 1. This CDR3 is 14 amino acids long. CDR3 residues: CASSFGTGNTEAFF. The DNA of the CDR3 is TGTGCCAGCAGTTTCGGGACAGGGAACACTGAAGCTTTCTTT.